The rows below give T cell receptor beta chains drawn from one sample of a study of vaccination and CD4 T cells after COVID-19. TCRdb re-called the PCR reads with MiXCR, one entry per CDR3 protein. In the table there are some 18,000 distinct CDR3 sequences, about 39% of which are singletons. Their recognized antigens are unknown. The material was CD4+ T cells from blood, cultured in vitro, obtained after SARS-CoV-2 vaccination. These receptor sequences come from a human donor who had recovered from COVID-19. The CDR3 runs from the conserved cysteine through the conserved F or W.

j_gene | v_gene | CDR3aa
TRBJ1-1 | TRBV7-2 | CASSLDFFINTEAFF
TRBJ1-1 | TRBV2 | CASSAVNTEAFF
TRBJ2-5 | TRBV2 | CASRVRDSPFETQYF
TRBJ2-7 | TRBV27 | CASSLSGLAGDEQYF
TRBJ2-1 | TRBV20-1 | CSAGKRGGLPEF
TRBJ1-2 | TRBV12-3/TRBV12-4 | CASSEQGAGYAF
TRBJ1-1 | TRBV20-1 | CSAQGAMNTEAFF
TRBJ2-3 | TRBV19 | CASRSTGPTDTQYF
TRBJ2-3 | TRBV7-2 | CASSLDWGDTQYF
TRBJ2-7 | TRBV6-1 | CASYKGFTYEQYF
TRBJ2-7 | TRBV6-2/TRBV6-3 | CASRHGGSYEQYF
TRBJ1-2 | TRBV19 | CASSGAGGANYGYTF
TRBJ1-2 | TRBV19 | CASSMLNDGWLTNYGYTF
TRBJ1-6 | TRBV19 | CASTMGNSPLHF
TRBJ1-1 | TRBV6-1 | CASSERDRGESFF
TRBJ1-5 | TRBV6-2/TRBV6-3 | CASSYFSNQPQHF
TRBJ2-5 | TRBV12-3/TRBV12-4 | CASRGSGGETQYF